The entry below gives a single T cell receptor beta chain sequence along with its context. This entry belongs to a study of identical twins. The CDR3 runs to 14 residues. Germline loops: CDR1 SGHVS, CDR2 FNYEAQ. V dropped 3 bases and J dropped 1 base, with 8 bases sitting between them. From the 5' RACE reads, TCRdb called clonotypes with MiXCR, one entry per CDR3 protein. The sample carries 450,000 to 650,000 distinct CDR3 sequences, just under 10% recorded once. These same data were also listed under a study on yellow fever vaccine responses in identical twins.

V gene TRBV7-6 combines with J gene TRBJ2-3; D is perhaps TRBD1 (5 bases). The specimen sequenced was PBMCs. This TCR was recovered from a woman between 18 and 29 years old in good health. The CDR3: CASSLKGGTDTQYF. Here the CDR3 DNA reads TGTGCCAGCAGCTTGAAAGGGGGCACAGATACGCAGTATTTT.